What follows are 32 T cell receptor beta chains derived from one specimen sequenced in a study of sequential checkpoint blockade in melanoma. Clones were sequenced by immunoSEQ multiplex PCR, and TCRdb holds only the in-frame ones, with some missing. The sample includes tens of thousands of clones, 70% to 90% of them seen just once. Treatment reported: randomized to nivolumab then ipilimumab (arm A) or the reverse (arm B). This material consisted of CD8+ T cells sorted from blood (inferred from file names), taken from a patient given nivolumab and ipilimumab in sequence. These TCRs come from a human donor with melanoma.

The chain carries TRBV7-9 and TRBJ2-1, with a weak D call TRBD2 (5 bases). Trimming removed 1 base from V and 6 bases from J, with 7 bases in between. CDR1 is SEHNR, CDR2 FQNEAQ, per germline (reference sequence). The CDR3 consists of 13 residues. The CDR3 is CASSLGSGNEQFF. CDR3 in DNA: TGTGCCAGCAGCTTAGGCAGCGGCAATGAGCAGTTCTTC.

This chain connects TRBV5-1 to TRBJ2-2; D unclear. With 2 bases removed from V and 3 bases from J, the gap between germline ends came to 11 bases. Germline CDR1 and CDR2: SGHRS and YFSETQ. The CDR3 length is 15 residues. CDR3: CASSFEPDYTGELFF. In DNA form, the CDR3 reads TGCGCCAGCAGCTTTGAACCCGACTACACCGGGGAGCTGTTTTTT.

This clone was recorded a few times. The chain employs TRBV6-4 and TRBJ2-2; 8 bases align to TRBD1. The CDR3 length is 14 residues. From germline, CDR1 is MRHNA and CDR2 SNTAGT. J gave up 4 bases and V 6 bases, and 4 bases lay outside the gene matches. The CDR3 region has the DNA TGTGCCAGCAGCGACAGGGGAGGCACCGGGGAGCTGTTTTTT. It translates to CASSDRGGTGELFF.

The J gene is TRBJ2-7, the V gene TRBV27; D is perhaps TRBD1 (6 bases). V lost 5 bases, J lost 3 bases, and 20 bases lay in between. The CDR3 is made up of 16 amino acids. Germline CDR1 and CDR2: MNHEY and SMNVEV (reference sequence). The CDR3 DNA is TGTGCCAGCAGTAGATTACAGGGTCTTGGGGTCTACGAGCAGTACTTC. Protein: CASSRLQGLGVYEQYF.

The rearrangement joins TRBV5-1 to TRBJ1-1; possible D gene TRBD1, 5 bases. This CDR3 is 14 amino acids long. Germline values: CDR1 SGHRS, CDR2 YFSETQ. With 4 bases removed from V and 3 bases from J, the gap between germline ends came to 13 bases. The CDR3 sequence is CASSIQGGDTEAFF. The CDR3 DNA sequence: TGCGCCAGCAGCATCCAGGGTGGGGACACTGAAGCTTTCTTT.

This rearrangement joins TRBV10-3 to TRBJ2-1, with TRBD2 matching 10 bases. Trimming at V came to 4 bases and at J to 8 bases, leaving 11 bases not matched to a gene. The CDR3 has 16 amino acids. Germline loops: CDR1 ENHRY, CDR2 SYGVKD. CDR3: CAISVPSGSGGDEQFF. The DNA for the CDR3 is TGTGCCATCAGTGTTCCTAGCGGGAGTGGGGGGGATGAGCAGTTCTTC.

This chain uses TRBV9 with TRBJ1-1; D remains unclear. The V gene's germline CDR1 is SGDLS and CDR2 YYNGEE. Deletions cut 2 bases from V and 1 base from J, with 6 bases between. This CDR3 spans 13 amino acids. The CDR3 region is CASSVSSNTEAFF. The DNA of the CDR3 is TGTGCCAGCAGCGTTAGTTCGAACACTGAAGCTTTCTTT.

This clone has just one count. Here the CDR3 reads CAWSLAGGYQPQHF. The CDR3 DNA follows: TGTGCCTGGAGCCTAGCAGGGGGATATCAGCCCCAGCATTTT. The chain is built from TRBV30 and TRBJ1-5; 7 bases match TRBD1. J was trimmed by 5 bases and V by 3 bases; bases with no gene match: 7. The length of the CDR3 is 14 residues. CDR1 is GTSNPN, CDR2 SVGIG, per germline (reference sequence).

DNA of the CDR3: TGTGCCAGCAGCTTAGGGACTAGCGGGAGCACAGATACGCAGTATTTT. Translation gives CASSLGTSGSTDTQYF. This chain uses TRBV7-6 with TRBJ2-3; 11 positions match TRBD2. The CDR3 length is 16 residues. Germline CDR1 reads SGHVS; CDR2 reads FNYEAQ. Trimming took 1 base from V and 0 from J; bases not matched to a gene: 0.

This sequence joins TRBV19 and TRBJ2-5; weak D call: TRBD2 (7 bases). Looked up from germline, CDR1 is LNHDA and CDR2 is SQIVND (reference sequence). V lost 0 bases, J lost 4 bases, and 12 bases lay in between. This CDR3 spans 15 amino acids. Here the CDR3 DNA reads TGTGCCAGTAGTATAGAGGCAGGGGAGGGAGAGACCCAGTACTTC. This encodes CASSIEAGEGETQYF. The full variable domain, in which reference TRBV19 and TRBJ2-5 provide the parts outside the CDR3, is DGGITQSPKYLFRKEGQNVTLSCEQNLNHDAMYWYRQDPGQGLRLIYYSQIVNDFQKGDIAEGYSVSREKKESFPLTVTSAQKNPTAFYLCASSIEAGEGETQYFGPGTRLLVL.

The gene calls are TRBV27 and TRBJ1-5; no definite D call. Looked up from germline, CDR1 is MNHEY and CDR2 is SMNVEV (reference sequence). The ends were cut back, 1 base at V and 6 bases at J, with 7 bases in the middle. This CDR3 has 13 residues. The CDR3: CASSLLAGQPQHF. CDR3 nucleotide sequence: TGTGCCAGCAGTTTATTGGCAGGTCAGCCCCAGCATTTT.

The chain uses TRBV7-9 and TRBJ2-7; 8 nucleotides align to TRBD1. Germline V gives CDR1 SEHNR, CDR2 FQNEAQ (reference sequence). The CDR3 totals 14 residues. V lost 3 bases to trimming and J lost 4 bases; unmatched junction nucleotides: 5. CDR3 coding DNA: TGTGCCAGCAGCTTGCGGGGACAGGCTTACGAGCAGTACTTC. Encoded protein: CASSLRGQAYEQYF. The variable domain in full, with the rest retrieved from reference TRBV7-9 and TRBJ2-7, is DTGVSQNPRHKITKRGQNVTFRCDPISEHNRLYWYRQTLGQGPEFLTYFQNEAQLEKSRLLSDRFSAERPKGSFSTLEIQRTEQGDSAMYLCASSLRGQAYEQYFGPGTRLTVT.

V is TRBV19 and J is TRBJ1-1; 7 bases map to TRBD1. CDR1 and CDR2 from the germline V gene are LNHDA and SQIVND (reference sequence). CDR3 length: 11 residues. J lost 10 bases, V lost 6 bases, and 5 bases had no gene match. CDR3 in amino acids: CASRTQGLAFF. Written as DNA, the CDR3 is TGTGCCAGTAGAACACAGGGGTTAGCTTTCTTT.

This clone was picked up one time. The chain couples TRBV5-1 to TRBJ2-1; 9 positions agree with TRBD1. CDR1 and CDR2 from the germline V gene are SGHRS and YFSETQ. The length of the CDR3 is 11 residues. V lost 7 bases, J lost 10 bases, and 3 bases stayed unmatched. DNA of the CDR3: TGCGCCAGCGGACAGGGGAACGAGCAGTTCTTC. Translated: CASGQGNEQFF. The variable domain in full, with the rest retrieved from reference TRBV5-1 and TRBJ2-1, is KAGVTQTPRYLIKTRGQQVTLSCSPISGHRSVSWYQQTPGQGLQFLFEYFSETQRNKGNFPGRFSGRQFSNSRSEMNVSTLELGDSALYLCASGQGNEQFFGPGTRLTVL.

CDR3: CASSVFSGTLYEQYF. The DNA of the CDR3 is TGTGCCAGCTCAGTCTTTTCCGGGACTCTCTACGAGCAGTACTTC. This sequence joins TRBV19 and TRBJ2-7, with D possibly matching TRBD2 (6 bases). V gave up 9 bases and J gave up 3 bases, with 21 bases separating them. Germline V CDR1 and CDR2: LNHDA, SQIVND (reference sequence). CDR3 size: 15 residues. Full variable domain (rest looked up from reference TRBV19 and TRBJ2-7): DGGITQSPKYLFRKEGQNVTLSCEQNLNHDAMYWYRQDPGQGLRLIYYSQIVNDFQKGDIAEGYSVSREKKESFPLTVTSAQKNPTAFYLCASSVFSGTLYEQYFGPGTRLTVT.

V is TRBV9 and J is TRBJ1-1, with D unresolved. Germline CDR1 and CDR2: SGDLS and YYNGEE. V lost 3 bases to trimming and J lost 0 bases, with 12 bases between them. The CDR3 totals 15 residues. The CDR3 loop is CASSGDGSMNTEAFF. CDR3 DNA: TGTGCCAGCAGCGGCGACGGGAGTATGAACACTGAAGCTTTCTTT. The complete variable domain, with remaining parts taken from reference TRBV9 and TRBJ1-1, reads DSGVTQTPKHLITATGQRVTLRCSPRSGDLSVYWYQQSLDQGLQFLIQYYNGEERAKGNILERFSAQQFPDLHSELNLSSLELGDSALYFCASSGDGSMNTEAFFGQGTRLTVV.

This rearrangement joins TRBV5-6 to TRBJ2-5; D possibly corresponds to TRBD1 (6 bases). This CDR3 has 15 residues. Trimming cost V 0 bases and J 2 bases, with 11 bases left between them. Per germline, CDR1 SGHDT and CDR2 YYEEEE. DNA for the CDR3: TGTGCCAGCAGCTTGGTGGGGGCTAGTCAAGAGACCCAGTACTTC. This codes for CASSLVGASQETQYF.

This clone was observed a single time. The chain combines TRBV7-8 with TRBJ1-1; possibly TRBD1 for D (6 bases). Trimming stripped 3 bases from V and 2 bases from J, with 7 bases between. The CDR3 covers 13 residues. Germline CDR1 is SGHVS and CDR2 is FQNEAQ. CDR3 nucleotide sequence: TGTGCCAGCAGCTTGACAGGCAACACTGAAGCTTTCTTT. Amino acid sequence: CASSLTGNTEAFF.

In this sample, this clone turned up a few times. The chain uses TRBV4-2 and TRBJ2-2; weak D call: TRBD1 (7 bases). Trimming removed 2 bases from V and 6 bases from J, with 13 bases in between. This CDR3 region has 15 residues. Germline CDR1 and CDR2: LGHNA and YNFKEQ. CDR3 nucleotides: TGTGCCAGCAGCCAATTAACAGGGGAGGCCGGGGAGCTGTTTTTT. It yields the protein CASSQLTGEAGELFF.

This chain links TRBV12-2 with TRBJ1-1; the table calls TRBD1, which could not be checked here. TRBV12-2 is assigned pseudogene status. CDR3 size: 15 residues. The CDR3 coding sequence is TGTGCAAGTCGCTTAGCGGGGCCGCGGAACACTGAAGCTTTCTTT. It is translated as CASRLAGPRNTEAFF.

The table lists this clone with a count of one. This sequence joins TRBV27 and TRBJ1-1; 8 bases map to TRBD1. Germline values: CDR1 MNHEY, CDR2 SMNVEV (reference sequence). The CDR3 has 15 residues. The V and J ends lost 8 bases and 3 bases, in that order; junction bases with no gene match: 11. The CDR3 DNA is TGTGCCAGCCATGATAGGACAGGGATGGACACTGAAGCTTTCTTT. The encoded protein is CASHDRTGMDTEAFF.

This clone was observed a few times. The chain links TRBV7-9 to TRBJ2-7; 9 bases are a match to TRBD1. The CDR3 covers 14 residues. J gave up 5 bases and V 5 bases, and 7 bases lay outside the gene matches. CDR1 and CDR2 from the germline V gene are SEHNR and FQNEAQ (reference sequence). The DNA of the CDR3 is TGTGCCAGCAGCGAGGGACAGGGAATCCACGAGCAGTACTTC. Its translation: CASSEGQGIHEQYF.

This chain links TRBV6-5 with TRBJ2-7, with 10 bases matching TRBD2. V shed 2 bases, J shed 3 bases, and the junction held 4 bases outside the gene matches. Looked up from germline, CDR1 is MNHEY and CDR2 is SVGAGI. The CDR3 is 15 residues long. CDR3 loop: CASSYGLAGVYEQYV. As DNA, the CDR3 is TGTGCCAGCAGTTACGGCCTAGCGGGAGTCTACGAGCAGTACGTC.

The chain is built from TRBV6-5 and TRBJ2-2; D is possibly TRBD2 (6 bases). V lost 3 bases to trimming and J lost 3 bases, with 11 bases between them. This CDR3 has 15 amino acids. CDR1 MNHEY and CDR2 SVGAGI come from the germline V gene. CDR3 residues: CASSYSGGYTGELFF. CDR3 DNA sequence: TGTGCCAGCAGTTATAGTGGGGGGTACACCGGGGAGCTGTTTTTT.

The chain uses TRBV5-1 and TRBJ1-3; weak D call: TRBD1 (5 bases). CDR3 length equals 15 residues. CDR1 is SGHRS and CDR2 is YFSETQ in the germline V gene. V was shortened by 0 bases and J by 4 bases, with 11 bases between the two germline ends. The CDR3 nucleotides are TGCGCCAGCAGCTTGGCTCCGGAGGGGGGAAACACCATATATTTT. It is translated as CASSLAPEGGNTIYF.

The chain recombines TRBV5-6 with TRBJ2-7; 8 bases are a match to TRBD1. The germline gives CDR1 SGHDT, CDR2 YYEEEE. The CDR3 extends over 16 amino acids. The V segment lost 0 bases and the J segment 0 bases; nucleotides outside the gene matches: 5. DNA for the CDR3: TGTGCCAGCAGCTTGGGACAGGGGCAAAACTCCTACGAGCAGTACTTC. Residues: CASSLGQGQNSYEQYF.

The V and J genes are TRBV15 and TRBJ2-5; the match to TRBD2 covers 9 bases. V lost 4 bases, J lost 3 bases, and 9 bases stayed unmatched. CDR3 length: 16 amino acids. The V gene's germline CDR1 is LNHNV and CDR2 YYDKDF (reference sequence). The chain's CDR3 is CATSTPGLALEETQYF. CDR3 coding DNA: TGTGCCACCAGCACCCCTGGACTAGCGCTCGAAGAGACCCAGTACTTC.

The CDR3, as DNA: TGTGCCAGCAGTTTACGGGGCGGGATGTCCTACGAGCAGTACTTC. Encoded protein: CASSLRGGMSYEQYF. This chain joins TRBV28 and TRBJ2-7; weak D call: TRBD2 (6 bases). Germline lookup yields CDR1 MDHEN and CDR2 SYDVKM. Trimming cost V 2 bases and J 1 base, with 12 bases left between them. The CDR3 sequence is 15 residues long. Supplemented by reference TRBV28 and TRBJ2-7, the full variable domain reads DVKVTQSSRYLVKRTGEKVFLECVQDMDHENMFWYRQDPGLGLRLIYFSYDVKMKEKGDIPEGYSVSREKKERFSLILESASTNQTSMYLCASSLRGGMSYEQYFGPGTRLTVT.

The V and J genes are TRBV5-4 and TRBJ2-2, with D unclear. This CDR3 is 14 amino acids long. The V gene lost 7 bases and the J gene lost 5 bases, with 15 bases spanning the gap. Germline CDR1 SGHNT, CDR2 YYREEE (reference sequence). CDR3 DNA sequence: TGTGCCAGCTCCCTAGTCCGTGGAACCGGGGAGCTGTTTTTT. This sequence encodes CASSLVRGTGELFF.

The V gene is TRBV4-1, the J gene TRBJ2-1; TRBD2 might be the D (7 bases). The V end was cut by 4 bases, the J end by 7 bases, with 17 bases between. Germline CDR1 MGHRA, CDR2 YSYEKL. This CDR3 is built from 15 residues. The CDR3 DNA follows: TGCGCCAGCAGCCTATACCTACAGGGAGGGAATGAGCAGTTCTTC. Protein: CASSLYLQGGNEQFF.

This clone was detected once. CDR3 amino acids: CASSYGTGHNTEAFF. Here the CDR3 DNA reads TGTGCCAGCAGTTACGGGACAGGGCACAACACTGAAGCTTTCTTT. The chain carries TRBV6-5 and TRBJ1-1, with TRBD1 matching 9 bases. This CDR3 region has 15 residues. V lost 2 bases and J lost 2; bases outside the gene matches: 3. Germline V gene data show CDR1 as MNHEY and CDR2 as SVGAGI.

V usage is TRBV5-6 and J usage is TRBJ2-3; D is undetermined. CDR1 is SGHDT, CDR2 YYEEEE, per germline. The V end lost 2 bases, the J end lost 4 bases, and 8 bases lay between the germline ends. The CDR3 is 13 amino acids. The CDR3 nucleotides read TGTGCCAGCAGCTTACAGATTCCAGATACGCAGTATTTT. As protein: CASSLQIPDTQYF. Looking up the rest from reference TRBV5-6 and TRBJ2-3 gives the full variable domain: DAGVTQSPTHLIKTRGQQVTLRCSPKSGHDTVSWYQQALGQGPQFIFQYYEEEERQRGNFPDRFSGHQFPNYSSELNVNALLLGDSALYLCASSLQIPDTQYFGPGTRLTVL.